The next 8 T cell receptor beta chains were all read from a single sample in a study of blood T cell repertoires in COVID-19. Produced via immunoSEQ multiplex PCR; TCRdb's table is partial and in-frame only. The profile shows some 450,000 clones, 85% to 90% of them singletons. The sequenced material came from peripheral blood. Receptors were obtained from a young man with COVID-19, enrolled during active disease.

J is TRBJ1-2 and V is TRBV7-8; D perhaps matches TRBD1 (6 bases). The CDR3 is made up of 13 amino acids. The V gene's germline CDR1 is SGHVS and CDR2 FQNEAQ. V lost 6 bases and J 4 bases, leaving 12 bases between the germline ends. The chain's CDR3 is CASSQTGLYGYTF. In DNA form, the CDR3 reads TGTGCCAGCAGTCAAACAGGGCTCTATGGCTACACCTTC.

The chain recombines TRBV7-6 with TRBJ2-7; the D gene is possibly TRBD1 (5 bases). This CDR3 is built from 15 residues. Trimming took off 2 bases at V and 2 bases at J, with 13 bases between the two ends. From germline, CDR1 is SGHVS and CDR2 FNYEAQ. CDR3 nucleotides: TGTGCCAGCAGCTTAAAGGGGCAGGACCCCTACGAGCAGTACTTC. It specifies CASSLKGQDPYEQYF.

This sequence joins TRBV9 and TRBJ2-7, with 11 bases lining up with TRBD1. Germline V gene sequence: CDR1 SGDLS, CDR2 YYNGEE. The CDR3 is 15 amino acids. V trimming: 0 bases; J trimming: 7 bases; junction bases outside the gene matches: 6. Written as DNA, the CDR3 is TGTGCCAGCAGCGTAGTGGGACAGGGGGTCGGGGAGCAGTACTTC. Translation: CASSVVGQGVGEQYF.

This chain uses TRBV7-9 with TRBJ1-2; 11 nucleotides agree with TRBD1. CDR1 SEHNR and CDR2 FQNEAQ come from the germline V gene (reference sequence). This CDR3 has 15 residues. V was pared by 5 bases and J by 4 bases, with 6 bases of the junction left unmatched. DNA for the CDR3: TGTGCCAGCAGCCCCGGGACAGGGGGGTCCTATGGCTACACCTTC. Amino acid sequence: CASSPGTGGSYGYTF.

The V and J genes are TRBV7-9 and TRBJ2-7, with 12 bases fitting TRBD2. The trim removed 2 bases at V and 5 bases at J, leaving 10 bases unmatched. The CDR3 runs 17 residues. The germline CDR1 and CDR2 sequences are SEHNR and FQNEAQ (reference sequence). CDR3 sequence (DNA): TGTGCCAGCAGCTTATCCCCTACTAGCGGGGGGAAGAACGAGCAGTACTTC. Its translation is CASSLSPTSGGKNEQYF.

This clone was seen a single time. The chain couples TRBV7-3 to TRBJ2-5; D gene unclear. CDR1 and CDR2 from the germline V gene are SGHTA and FQGTGA. CDR3 length equals 13 residues. With 2 bases removed from V and 2 bases from J, the gap between germline ends came to 6 bases. The CDR3 DNA sequence: TGTGCCAGCAGCTTATTCCCTCAAGAGACCCAGTACTTC. Translation gives CASSLFPQETQYF.

The rearrangement links TRBV6-2 or TRBV6-3 to TRBJ2-7; 12 nucleotides agree with TRBD2. V lost 6 bases, J lost 3 bases, and 9 bases stayed unmatched. Germline V gene lookup returns CDR1 MNHEY and CDR2 SVGEGT. The CDR3 is 16 residues long. CDR3 amino acids: CASSSGLAGSHYEQYF. CDR3 in DNA: TGTGCCAGCAGCTCGGGACTAGCGGGCTCGCACTACGAGCAGTACTTC.

The chain couples TRBV19 to TRBJ1-6; D gene ambiguous. Per germline, CDR1 LNHDA and CDR2 SQIVND (reference sequence). V lost 7 bases to trimming and J lost 14 bases, with 15 bases between them. This CDR3 is built from 12 residues. CDR3 in DNA: TGTGCCAGTACCCCAAGGCGGGGATCCCTCCACTTT. It is translated as CASTPRRGSLHF.